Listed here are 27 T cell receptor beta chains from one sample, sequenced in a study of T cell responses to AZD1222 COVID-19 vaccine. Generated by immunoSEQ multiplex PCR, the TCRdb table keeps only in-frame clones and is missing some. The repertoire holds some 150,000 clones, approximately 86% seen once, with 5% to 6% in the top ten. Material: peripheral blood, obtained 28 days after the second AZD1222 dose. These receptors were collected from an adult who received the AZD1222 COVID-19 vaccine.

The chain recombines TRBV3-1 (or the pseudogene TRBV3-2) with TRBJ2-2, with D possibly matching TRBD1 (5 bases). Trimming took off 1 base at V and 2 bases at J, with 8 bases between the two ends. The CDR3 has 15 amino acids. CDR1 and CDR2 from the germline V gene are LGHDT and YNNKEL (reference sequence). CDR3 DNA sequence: TGTGCCAGCAGCCAAGTCAGGGCAAACACCGGGGAGCTGTTTTTT. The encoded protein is CASSQVRANTGELFF.

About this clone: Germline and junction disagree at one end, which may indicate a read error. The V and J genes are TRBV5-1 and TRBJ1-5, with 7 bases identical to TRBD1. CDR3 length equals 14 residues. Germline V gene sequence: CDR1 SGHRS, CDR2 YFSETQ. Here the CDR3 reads CASSLGDSSQPQHF. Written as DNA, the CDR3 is TGCGCCAGCAGCTTGGGGGACAGCAGTCAGCCCCAGCATTTT.

DNA for the CDR3: TGTGCCAGTACCTCATTGGCTAACGGGGGGACCTTAGCCAAAAACATTCAGTACTTC. As protein: CASTSLANGGTLAKNIQYF. The chain couples TRBV19 to TRBJ2-4, with 7 bases matching TRBD2. V lost 7 bases to trimming and J lost 0 bases; unmatched junction nucleotides: 18. CDR1 is LNHDA, CDR2 SQIVND, per germline (reference sequence). The CDR3 has 19 residues.

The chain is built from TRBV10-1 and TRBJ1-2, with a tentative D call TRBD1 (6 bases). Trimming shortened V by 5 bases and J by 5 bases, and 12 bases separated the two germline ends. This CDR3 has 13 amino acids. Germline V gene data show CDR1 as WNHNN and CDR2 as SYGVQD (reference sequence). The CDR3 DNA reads TGCGCCAGCAGTCCCGACAGGCTGTATGGCTACACCTTC. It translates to CASSPDRLYGYTF.

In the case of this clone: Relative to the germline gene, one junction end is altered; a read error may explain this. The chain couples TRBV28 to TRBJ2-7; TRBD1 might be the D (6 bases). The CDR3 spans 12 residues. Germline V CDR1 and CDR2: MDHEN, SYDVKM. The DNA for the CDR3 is TGTGCCAGCAGCCTAGCCGCCGGGACACCCATCTTC. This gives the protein CASSLAAGTPIF.

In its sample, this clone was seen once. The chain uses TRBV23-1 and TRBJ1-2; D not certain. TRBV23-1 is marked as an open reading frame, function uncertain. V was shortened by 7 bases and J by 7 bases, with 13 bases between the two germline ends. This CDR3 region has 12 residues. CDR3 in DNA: TGCGCCAGCAAGGCCGTCCCCCGTGGCTACACCTTC. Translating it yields CASKAVPRGYTF.

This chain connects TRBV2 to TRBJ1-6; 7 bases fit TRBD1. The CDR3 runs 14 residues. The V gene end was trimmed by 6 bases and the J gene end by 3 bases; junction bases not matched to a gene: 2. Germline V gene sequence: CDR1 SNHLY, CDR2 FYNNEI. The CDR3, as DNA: TGTGCCAGCAGCGACAGGGACTATAATTCACCCCTCCACTTT. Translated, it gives CASSDRDYNSPLHF.

In DNA form, the CDR3 reads TGTGCCAGCAGCTCTTCTTTCTATGGGGGAAACAATGAGCAGTTCTTC. Translated: CASSSSFYGGNNEQFF. V usage is TRBV3-1 (or the pseudogene TRBV3-2) and J usage is TRBJ2-1; D tentatively reads TRBD1 or TRBD2 (5 bases each). The CDR3 contains 16 residues. Germline V lookup: CDR1 LGHDT, CDR2 YNNKEL (reference sequence). The V gene lost 5 bases and the J gene lost 5 bases, with 19 bases spanning the gap.

The CDR3, as DNA: TGTGCCAGCAACCGTGGCGGGCCTAGCACAGATACGCAGTATTTT. This gives the protein CASNRGGPSTDTQYF. The chain is built from TRBV4-2 and TRBJ2-3; the D gene is possibly TRBD2 (5 bases). The CDR3 covers 15 residues. In germline, CDR1 is LGHNA, CDR2 YNFKEQ. V lost 7 bases, J lost 0 bases, and 14 bases lay in between.

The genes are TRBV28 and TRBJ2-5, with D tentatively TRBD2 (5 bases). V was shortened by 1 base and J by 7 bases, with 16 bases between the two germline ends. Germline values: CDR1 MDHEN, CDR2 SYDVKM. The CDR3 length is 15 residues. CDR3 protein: CASSLYDASGWTQYF. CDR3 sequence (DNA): TGTGCCAGCAGTTTATACGACGCCTCGGGGTGGACCCAGTACTTC.

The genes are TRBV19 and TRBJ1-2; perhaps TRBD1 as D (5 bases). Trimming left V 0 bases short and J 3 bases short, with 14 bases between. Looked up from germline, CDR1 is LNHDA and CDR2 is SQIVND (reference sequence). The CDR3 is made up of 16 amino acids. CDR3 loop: CASSIDGQGSYYGYTF. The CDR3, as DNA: TGTGCCAGTAGTATAGATGGGCAGGGATCCTACTATGGCTACACCTTC.

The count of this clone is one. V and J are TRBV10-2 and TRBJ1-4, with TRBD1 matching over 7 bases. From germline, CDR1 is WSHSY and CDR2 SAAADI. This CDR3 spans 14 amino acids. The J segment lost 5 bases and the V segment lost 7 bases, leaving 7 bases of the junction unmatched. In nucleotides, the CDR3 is TGCGCCAGCATTGGGACAGCCCACAATGAAAAACTGTTTTTT. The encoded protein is CASIGTAHNEKLFF.

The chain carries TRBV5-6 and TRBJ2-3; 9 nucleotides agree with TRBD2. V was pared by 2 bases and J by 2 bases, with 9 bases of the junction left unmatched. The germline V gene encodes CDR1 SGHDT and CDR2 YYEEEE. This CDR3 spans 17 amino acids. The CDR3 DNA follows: TGTGCCAGCAGCTTTGCTCTAGCGGGGAGTTACACAGATACGCAGTATTTT. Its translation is CASSFALAGSYTDTQYF.

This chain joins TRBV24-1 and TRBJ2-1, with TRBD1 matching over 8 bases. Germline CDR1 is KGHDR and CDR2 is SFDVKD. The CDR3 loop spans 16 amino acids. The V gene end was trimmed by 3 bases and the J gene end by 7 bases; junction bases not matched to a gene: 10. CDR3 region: CATSDVSGGAWNEQFF. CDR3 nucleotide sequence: TGTGCCACCAGTGATGTATCAGGGGGCGCTTGGAATGAGCAGTTCTTC.

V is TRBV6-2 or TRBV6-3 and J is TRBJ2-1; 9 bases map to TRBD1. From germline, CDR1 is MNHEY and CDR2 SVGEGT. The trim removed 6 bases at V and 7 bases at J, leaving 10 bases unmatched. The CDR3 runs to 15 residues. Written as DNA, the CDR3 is TGTGCCAGCAGCCGCACGGGACAGGGCATTAATGAGCAGTTCTTC. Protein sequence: CASSRTGQGINEQFF.

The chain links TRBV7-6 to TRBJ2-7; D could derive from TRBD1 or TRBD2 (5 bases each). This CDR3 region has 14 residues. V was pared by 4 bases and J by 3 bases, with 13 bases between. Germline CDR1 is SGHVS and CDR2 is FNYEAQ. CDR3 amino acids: CASSSRGPNYEQYF. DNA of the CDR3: TGTGCCAGCAGCTCCCGGGGACCGAACTACGAGCAGTACTTC.

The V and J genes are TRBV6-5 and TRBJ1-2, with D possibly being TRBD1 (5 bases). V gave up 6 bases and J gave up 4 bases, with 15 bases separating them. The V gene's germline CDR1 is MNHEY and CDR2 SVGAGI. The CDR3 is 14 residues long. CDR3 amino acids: CASSYIGGAYGYTF. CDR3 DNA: TGTGCCAGCAGCTACATTGGGGGAGCCTATGGCTACACCTTC.

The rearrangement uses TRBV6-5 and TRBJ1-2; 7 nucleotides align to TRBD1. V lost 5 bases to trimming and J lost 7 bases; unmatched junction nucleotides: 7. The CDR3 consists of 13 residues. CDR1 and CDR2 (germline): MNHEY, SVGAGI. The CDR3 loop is CASSRQGDGGYTF. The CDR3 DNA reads TGTGCCAGCAGTCGACAGGGAGACGGTGGCTACACCTTC.

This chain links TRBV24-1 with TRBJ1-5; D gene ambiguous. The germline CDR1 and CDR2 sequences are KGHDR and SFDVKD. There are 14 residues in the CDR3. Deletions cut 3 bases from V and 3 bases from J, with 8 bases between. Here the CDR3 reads CATSDSGFNQPQHF. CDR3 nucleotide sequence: TGTGCCACCAGTGATAGCGGATTCAATCAGCCCCAGCATTTT.

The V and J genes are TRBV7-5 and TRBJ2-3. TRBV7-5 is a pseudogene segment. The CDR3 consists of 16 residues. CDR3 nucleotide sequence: TGTGCCAGGGCCCGACCGGGGCGAGCCTCCACAGATACGCAGTATTTT. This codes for CARARPGRASTDTQYF.

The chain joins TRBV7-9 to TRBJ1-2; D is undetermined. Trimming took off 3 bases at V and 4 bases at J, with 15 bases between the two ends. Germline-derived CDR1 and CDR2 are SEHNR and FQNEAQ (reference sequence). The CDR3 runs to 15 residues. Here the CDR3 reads CASSFGGELSYGYTF. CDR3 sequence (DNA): TGTGCCAGCAGCTTCGGCGGTGAGCTTTCCTATGGCTACACCTTC.

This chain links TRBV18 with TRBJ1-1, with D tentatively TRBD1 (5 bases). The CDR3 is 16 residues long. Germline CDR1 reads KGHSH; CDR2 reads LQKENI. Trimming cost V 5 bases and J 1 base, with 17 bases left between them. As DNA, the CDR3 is TGTGCCAGCTCAATTATCGAGAGGGGCACGAACACTGAAGCTTTCTTT. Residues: CASSIIERGTNTEAFF.

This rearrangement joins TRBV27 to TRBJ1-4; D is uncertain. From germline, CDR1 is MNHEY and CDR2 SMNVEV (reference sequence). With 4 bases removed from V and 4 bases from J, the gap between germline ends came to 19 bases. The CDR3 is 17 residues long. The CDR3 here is CASSSSRRETVNEKLFF. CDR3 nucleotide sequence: TGTGCCAGCAGTTCCTCAAGACGCGAGACGGTTAATGAAAAACTGTTTTTT.

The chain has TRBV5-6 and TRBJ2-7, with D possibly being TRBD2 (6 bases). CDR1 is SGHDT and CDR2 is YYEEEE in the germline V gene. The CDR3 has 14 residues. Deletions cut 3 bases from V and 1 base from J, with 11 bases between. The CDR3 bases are TGTGCCAGCAGCTGGAAGACTAGTTCCTACGAGCAGTACTTC. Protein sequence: CASSWKTSSYEQYF.

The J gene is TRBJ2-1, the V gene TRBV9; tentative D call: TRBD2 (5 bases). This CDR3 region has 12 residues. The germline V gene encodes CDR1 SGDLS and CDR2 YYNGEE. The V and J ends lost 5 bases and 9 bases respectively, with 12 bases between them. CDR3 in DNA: TGTGCCAGCAGAAGGGAGATCGGTGAGCAGTTCTTC. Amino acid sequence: CASRREIGEQFF.

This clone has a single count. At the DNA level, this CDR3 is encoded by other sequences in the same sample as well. The CDR3 DNA is TGTGCCAGCAGTCCTGTTAATCAGCCCCAGCATTTT. Translation gives CASSPVNQPQHF. The V gene is TRBV12-3 or TRBV12-4, the J gene TRBJ1-5; D ambiguous. V was shortened by 5 bases and J by 4 bases, with 6 bases between the two germline ends. The CDR3 is made up of 12 amino acids.

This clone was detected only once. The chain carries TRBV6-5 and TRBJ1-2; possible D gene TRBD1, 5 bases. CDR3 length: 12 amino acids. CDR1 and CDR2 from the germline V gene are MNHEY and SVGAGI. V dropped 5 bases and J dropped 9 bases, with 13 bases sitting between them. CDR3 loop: CASSLVGASYTF. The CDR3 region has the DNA TGTGCCAGCAGTCTCGTTGGGGCGAGCTACACCTTC.